The rows below give T cell receptor beta chains drawn from one sample of a study of OX40 agonist ivuxolimab in advanced cancers. Data came from immunoSEQ multiplex PCR; TCRdb stores just in-frame clones and leaves some out. The repertoire has around 90,000 clones, 87% of them found once; the top ten carry around 0.28%. Here the sequenced sample was CD4+ or CD8+ T cells sorted from blood, taken in a trial of the OX40 agonist ivuxolimab. These receptors were taken from an adult with an advanced solid tumor such as melanoma, head and neck, liver or kidney cancer. Each CDR3 is given with its conserved first and last residue. The D gene is left open where the match is weak. A row's size may be missing; if present it is once, few, many or a size class.

j_call d_call clone_size v_call cdr3_nt cdr3_aa
TRBJ1-2 . . TRBV15 TGTGCCACCAGCAGAGATCCCGGGGAGACCAATGGCTACACCTTC CATSRDPGETNGYTF
TRBJ2-7 . once TRBV6-5 TGTGCCAGCAGTAAATCAGGGATCTACGAGCAGTACTTC CASSKSGIYEQYF
TRBJ1-1 . once TRBV20-1 TGCAGTGCCCCACGGTGGGGGGACCCTTTCTTT CSAPRWGDPFF
TRBJ1-2 TRBD1 . TRBV11-2 TGTGCCAGCAGCTCCGAAGGGGGCTGGGGCTACACCTTC CASSSEGGWGYTF
TRBJ2-5 . once TRBV5-4 TGTGCCAGCAGTTTCGCTGGGGGGGAGACCCAGTACTTC CASSFAGGETQYF
TRBJ2-1 . . TRBV11-3 TGTGCCAGCAGCTTAGTAGGTATTGGTCAGGGAAAGGACAATGAGCAGTTCTTC CASSLVGIGQGKDNEQFF
TRBJ2-1 TRBD2 . TRBV2 TGTGCCAGCAGTGGACTAGCGGGGGGGATTCTGGGTTACAATGAGCAGTTCTTC CASSGLAGGILGYNEQFF
TRBJ2-7 . . TRBV7-2 TGTGCCAGCAGCCCCGCCCCAGGGTCGACCTACGAGCAGTACTTC CASSPAPGSTYEQYF
TRBJ2-3 . . TRBV15 TGTGCCACCAGCAGAGATTTCAGAGTCACAGATACGCAGTATTTT CATSRDFRVTDTQYF
TRBJ2-5 TRBD1 . TRBV7-9 TGTGCCAGCAGCCTCCAGGCGGGACAGGGGCGAGGAGAGACCCAGTACTTC CASSLQAGQGRGETQYF
TRBJ1-1 . . TRBV18 TGTGCCAGCTCACCAGGAGGGGGGAAAACTGAAGCTTTCTTT CASSPGGGKTEAFF
TRBJ1-6 . . TRBV6-5 TGTGCCAGCAGTATTGGGGGGTGGAATTCACCCCTCCACTTT CASSIGGWNSPLHF
TRBJ1-5 . . TRBV19 TGTGCCAGTAGTATAGACCCATTAAGCAATCAGCCCCAGCATTTT CASSIDPLSNQPQHF
TRBJ2-1 . . TRBV29-1 TGCAGCGGGCGGGCCACTAGCTCCTACAATGAGCAGTTCTTC CSGRATSSYNEQFF
TRBJ2-1 . . TRBV19 TGTGCCATAGGATGGGGAGGCTCCTACAATGAGCAGTTCTTC CAIGWGGSYNEQFF
TRBJ2-1 TRBD2 . TRBV7-7 TGTGCCAGCAGCCAGGGACTAGCGGGGGTGGATGAGCAGTTCTTC CASSQGLAGVDEQFF
TRBJ2-7 . . TRBV19 TGTGCCAGTAGTATGGGCCAGGGATTAGACGAGCAGTACTTC CASSMGQGLDEQYF
TRBJ1-2 . . TRBV7-2 TGTGCCAGCAGCTTAGAGCCGGGAATGGGCGGCTACACCTTC CASSLEPGMGGYTF
TRBJ1-5 . . TRBV5-4 TGTGCCAGCAGCTTCCTAAATCAGCCCCAGCATTTT CASSFLNQPQHF